This TCR beta chain was documented in a study of blood T cell repertoires in COVID-19. About the research overall: From the United States, Italy and Spain came samples of acute and convalescent COVID-19. In each case, the material was cDNA or gDNA derived from T cells, B-cell-depleted T cells, or PBMCs.

Trimming at V came to 5 bases and at J to 5 bases, leaving 5 bases not matched to a gene. The V gene's germline CDR1 is SGHVS and CDR2 FQNEAQ. This CDR3 spans 14 amino acids. Original data processing: Reference gene primer amplification gave nucleated cell count estimates. Only in-frame clones appear in the TCRdb table, and some are missing; sequencing was by immunoSEQ multiplex PCR. V and J calls and clone size come straight from that table; D and trimming were deduced from the DNA. The sample shows around 250,000 clones, about 80% of them seen only once. The clonotype comes from a woman older than 75 with acute or convalescent COVID-19. The sequencing sample was made of peripheral blood. The chain carries TRBV7-8 and TRBJ2-5; 10 bases are shared with TRBD2. This CDR3 reads CASSQTSGRETQYF. CDR3 bases: TGTGCCAGCAGCCAGACTAGCGGGCGGGAGACCCAGTACTTC.